The 21 T cell receptor beta chains given below trace back to one sample, sequenced in a study of OX40 agonist ivuxolimab in advanced cancers. Measured with immunoSEQ multiplex PCR; TCRdb has only the in-frame clones, and not every one. The sample includes about 90,000 clones, 87% of them seen just once. This material consisted of CD4+ or CD8+ T cells sorted from blood, taken in a trial of the OX40 agonist ivuxolimab. These receptors all come from an adult with an advanced solid tumor such as melanoma, head and neck, liver or kidney cancer.

The gene calls are TRBV30 and TRBJ1-1, with D unresolved. V dropped 1 base and J dropped 3 bases, with 6 bases sitting between them. The length of the CDR3 is 12 residues. CDR1 and CDR2 from the germline V gene are GTSNPN and SVGIG (reference sequence). CDR3 sequence: CAWSGRDTEAFF. The CDR3 DNA is TGTGCCTGGAGTGGAAGGGACACTGAAGCTTTCTTT.

The chain uses TRBV4-3 and TRBJ2-3; TRBD2 agrees at 13 bases. The ends lost 0 bases at V and 1 base at J; junction bases unmatched: 1. Germline V CDR1 and CDR2: LGHNA, YSLEER. This CDR3 has 17 residues. The CDR3 sequence is CASSQDGTSGGTDTQYF. The CDR3 bases are TGCGCCAGCAGCCAAGATGGGACTAGCGGGGGCACAGATACGCAGTATTTT.

The chain uses TRBV5-1 and TRBJ2-7, with a weak D call TRBD2 (5 bases). V was shortened by 4 bases and J by 2 bases, with 16 bases between the two germline ends. The CDR3 sequence is 15 residues long. The germline gives CDR1 SGHRS, CDR2 YFSETQ. The CDR3 sequence is CASSAQGGVPYEQYF. As DNA, the CDR3 is TGCGCCAGCAGCGCACAAGGAGGTGTGCCCTACGAGCAGTACTTC.

This chain links TRBV7-2 with TRBJ1-2; no firm D call. The ends were cut back, 4 bases at V and 4 bases at J, with 16 bases in the middle. From germline, CDR1 is SGHTA and CDR2 FQGNSA. This CDR3 is built from 15 residues. CDR3 residues: CASSSPGQAPYGYTF. The CDR3 nucleotides are TGTGCCAGCAGCTCTCCAGGCCAAGCTCCCTATGGCTACACCTTC.

V and J are TRBV11-3 and TRBJ2-5, with a tentative D call TRBD1 (6 bases). V lost 5 bases to trimming and J lost 4 bases, with 11 bases between them. This CDR3 comprises 13 residues. Germline loops: CDR1 SGHNT, CDR2 YENEEA. CDR3 amino acids: CASSPNRAETQYF. The CDR3 nucleotides read TGTGCCAGCAGCCCCAACAGGGCAGAGACCCAGTACTTC.

The chain uses TRBV9 and TRBJ2-5; no clear D gene. The CDR3 covers 14 residues. V was trimmed by 0 bases and J by 5 bases, leaving 11 bases between them. CDR1 and CDR2 from the germline V gene are SGDLS and YYNGEE. CDR3 region: CASSVVSRPETQYF. In DNA form, the CDR3 reads TGTGCCAGCAGCGTAGTAAGTCGTCCGGAGACCCAGTACTTC.

The rearrangement joins TRBV25-1 to TRBJ2-5, with a possible D match to TRBD2 (5 bases). The V gene lost 2 bases and the J gene lost 4 bases, with 11 bases spanning the gap. Germline V CDR1 and CDR2: MGHDK, SYGVNS. The CDR3 loop spans 14 amino acids. The CDR3 loop reads CASSEPGSLETQYF. The CDR3 nucleotides are TGTGCCAGCAGTGAACCGGGATCGCTAGAGACCCAGTACTTC.

This chain uses TRBV29-1 with TRBJ2-2; 7 bases match TRBD1. This CDR3 contains 14 residues. The J segment lost 8 bases and the V segment lost 6 bases, leaving 12 bases of the junction unmatched. CDR1 is SQVTM, CDR2 ANQGSEA, per germline. The CDR3 spells CSVARQGLIGELFF. DNA of the CDR3: TGCAGCGTGGCAAGACAGGGTCTGATAGGGGAGCTGTTTTTT.

The CDR3 DNA sequence: TGTGCCAGCAGTCTCTCAGGGACCTCTGGGGCCAACGTCCTGACTTTC. Translating it yields CASSLSGTSGANVLTF. The chain has TRBV28 and TRBJ2-6; D could derive from TRBD1 or TRBD2 (5 bases each). Trimming stripped 5 bases from V and 0 bases from J, with 11 bases between. This CDR3 has 16 amino acids. Germline CDR1 and CDR2: MDHEN and SYDVKM.

V gene TRBV7-8 combines with J gene TRBJ2-6; 7 bases are a match to TRBD1. The length of the CDR3 is 17 residues. V lost 0 bases, J lost 0 bases, and 2 bases stayed unmatched. The germline gives CDR1 SGHVS, CDR2 FQNEAQ. CDR3 amino acids: CASSLATGISGANVLTF. CDR3 bases: TGTGCCAGCAGCTTAGCGACAGGGATCTCTGGGGCCAACGTCCTGACTTTC.

The chain joins TRBV9 to TRBJ1-2; D is unresolved. CDR1 is SGDLS and CDR2 is YYNGEE in the germline V gene. With 0 bases removed from V and 5 bases from J, the gap between germline ends came to 17 bases. The CDR3 loop spans 16 amino acids. The CDR3 nucleotides read TGTGCCAGCAGCGTAGACCCGGGTGGCCGCACATATGGCTACACCTTC. Its protein product is CASSVDPGGRTYGYTF.

The chain is built from TRBV28 and TRBJ2-7, with D possibly TRBD1 on 5 matching bases. Germline V gene sequence: CDR1 MDHEN, CDR2 SYDVKM. The V end lost 10 bases, the J end lost 4 bases, and 20 bases lay between the germline ends. This CDR3 comprises 14 residues. The CDR3 sequence: CATQPSRATYEQYF. The CDR3 coding sequence is TGTGCCACCCAGCCGTCCAGGGCTACTTACGAGCAGTACTTC.

The V and J genes are TRBV19 and TRBJ2-3, with 12 bases fitting TRBD2. This CDR3 is built from 16 residues. V trimming: 5 bases; J trimming: 4 bases; junction bases outside the gene matches: 7. Germline-derived CDR1 and CDR2 are LNHDA and SQIVND (reference sequence). CDR3 residues: CASSPQLAGGADTQYF. The CDR3 nucleotides are TGTGCCAGTAGTCCCCAACTAGCGGGAGGAGCAGATACGCAGTATTTT.

The chain links TRBV6-5 to TRBJ2-7; D could derive from TRBD1 or TRBD2 (6 bases each). The V end was cut by 8 bases, the J end by 4 bases, with 21 bases between. CDR3 length: 15 amino acids. In germline, CDR1 is MNHEY, CDR2 SVGAGI. The DNA for the CDR3 is TGTGCCAGCGAGCGGAGGGGGGCCTCGAAGTACGAGCAGTACTTC. Translated, it gives CASERRGASKYEQYF.

The rearrangement joins TRBV10-3 to TRBJ2-7; TRBD1 agrees at 9 bases. Germline-derived CDR1 and CDR2 are ENHRY and SYGVKD. The CDR3 is made up of 14 amino acids. V lost 9 bases to trimming and J lost 4 bases; unmatched junction nucleotides: 10. CDR3 in amino acids: CAISIQGAGYEQYF. The CDR3 DNA sequence: TGTGCCATTTCTATACAGGGGGCCGGGTACGAGCAGTACTTC.

The CDR3 region is CSGTTSGSTDTQYF. CDR3 DNA sequence: TGCAGCGGGACAACTAGCGGAAGCACAGATACGCAGTATTTT. This chain links TRBV29-1 with TRBJ2-3, with 8 positions matching TRBD2. Germline trimming cut 7 bases from V and 0 bases from J; bases unmatched to any gene: 6. CDR1 and CDR2 from the germline V gene are SQVTM and ANQGSEA. This CDR3 is 14 amino acids long.

The V gene is TRBV2, the J gene TRBJ2-3; 9 positions agree with TRBD2. Looked up from germline, CDR1 is SNHLY and CDR2 is FYNNEI. The CDR3 runs 14 residues. J lost 2 bases, V lost 6 bases, and 3 bases had no gene match. CDR3 DNA sequence: TGTGCCAGCAGGGCGGGAGGGATCACAGATACGCAGTATTTT. This encodes CASRAGGITDTQYF. The full variable domain, in which reference TRBV2 and TRBJ2-3 provide the parts outside the CDR3, is EPEVTQTPSHQVTQMGQEVILRCVPISNHLYFYWYRQILGQKVEFLVSFYNNEISEKSEIFDDQFSVERPDGSNFTLKIRSTKLEDSAMYFCASRAGGITDTQYFGPGTRLTVL.

The V and J genes are TRBV30 and TRBJ2-7, with 9 bases lining up with TRBD2. The CDR3 loop spans 16 amino acids. Unmatched junction bases numbered 11, after V lost 4 bases and J lost 1 base. Germline V gene sequence: CDR1 GTSNPN, CDR2 SVGIG (reference sequence). The chain's CDR3 is CAWTRPGTSRSYEQYF. CDR3 coding DNA: TGTGCCTGGACCCGCCCTGGGACTAGCAGATCCTACGAGCAGTACTTC.

The rearrangement uses TRBV5-4 and TRBJ2-5; tentatively, D is TRBD1 or TRBD2 (5 bases each). The CDR3 sequence is 15 residues long. V shed 0 bases and J shed 3 bases, with 12 bases lying between them. Germline lookup yields CDR1 SGHNT and CDR2 YYREEE (reference sequence). The CDR3 sequence: CASSLGGPIKETQYF. The CDR3 bases are TGTGCCAGCAGCTTGGGGGGACCAATTAAAGAGACCCAGTACTTC.

CDR3: CASSPGGVYQETQYF. CDR3 bases: TGTGCCAGCAGCCCTGGGGGCGTGTACCAAGAGACCCAGTACTTC. The gene calls are TRBV7-2 and TRBJ2-5; TRBD1 might be the D (6 bases). Germline loops: CDR1 SGHTA, CDR2 FQGNSA. Trimming removed 5 bases from V and 0 bases from J, with 13 bases in between. CDR3 length: 15 residues.

The rearrangement uses TRBV28 and TRBJ2-7; the match to TRBD1 covers 7 bases. J was trimmed by 2 bases and V by 6 bases; bases with no gene match: 7. Germline assignment: CDR1 MDHEN and CDR2 SYDVKM. CDR3 length equals 14 residues. CDR3: CASSRGGQTYEQYF. CDR3 sequence (DNA): TGTGCCAGCAGCCGAGGGGGACAGACCTACGAGCAGTACTTC.